This entry lists 25 T cell receptor beta chains sequenced from one sample in a study of regulatory T cells in long-lasting Graves disease. The TCR beta library used iRepertoire HTBI primers with Arm-PCR amplification of CDR3. From the multiplex PCR reads, TCRdb called clonotypes with MiXCR, one entry per CDR3 protein. The table shows 620,000 or so distinct CDR3 sequences, with less than 20% occurring only once. As to time point: newly diagnosed GD, antithyroid drugs for less than 3 months. PBMC RNA served as the TCR library source. The sample also formed part of further work on T cells in Graves' hyperthyroidism and ophthalmopathy.

The source was peripheral blood mononuclear cells (PBMCs), collected at new diagnosis, from a patient treated with antithyroid drugs. These receptors came from a woman younger than 45 with Graves disease.

This clonotype was seen many times. Sequence at one end of the junction differs from germline and may be a read error. The rearrangement links TRBV6-1 to TRBJ1-2, with 9 bases that match TRBD1. Germline CDR1 is MNHNS and CDR2 is SASEGT. This CDR3 contains 15 residues. The CDR3 coding sequence is TGCGCCAGCAGTGAAGCCGGGACAGGGCGCTATGGCTACACCTTC. Translation gives CASSEAGTGRYGYTF.

The CDR3, as DNA: TGTGCCAGCAGCTTAGCGGGAGGGGGCATAGATACGCAGTATTTT. This sequence encodes CASSLAGGGIDTQYF. The genes are TRBV7-2 and TRBJ2-3; the D gene could be TRBD1 or TRBD2 (7 bases each). Germline V gene sequence: CDR1 SGHTA, CDR2 FQGNSA. The CDR3 sequence is 15 residues long. The V end was cut by 0 bases, the J end by 5 bases, with 12 bases between.

This clonotype was seen many times. The J gene is TRBJ2-7, the V gene TRBV11-2; D gene unclear. Germline values: CDR1 SGHAT, CDR2 FQNNGV. The ends were cut back, 3 bases at V and 2 bases at J, with 14 bases in the middle. CDR3 length: 15 residues. DNA of the CDR3: TGTGCCAGCAGCTTTTCGGACGGAGTTACCTACGAGCAGTACTTC. This sequence encodes CASSFSDGVTYEQYF.

This chain links TRBV6-5 with TRBJ1-1; D perhaps matches TRBD1 (6 bases). V dropped 4 bases and J dropped 1 base, with 13 bases sitting between them. This CDR3 comprises 15 residues. Germline CDR1 MNHEY, CDR2 SVGAGI. The CDR3 spells CASSSPGGRNTEAFF. The DNA of the CDR3 is TGTGCCAGCAGTTCCCCCGGGGGGCGGAACACTGAAGCTTTCTTT.

This clonotype showed up just a few times. The J gene is TRBJ1-2, the V gene TRBV3-1; D is undetermined. With 5 bases removed from V and 4 bases from J, the gap between germline ends came to 8 bases. The CDR3 is 12 residues long. CDR1 and CDR2 from the germline V gene are LGHDT and YNNKEL (reference sequence). The CDR3 loop is CASSSQVYGYTF. The CDR3 coding sequence is TGTGCCAGCAGCTCCCAGGTCTATGGCTACACCTTC.

The rearrangement joins TRBV7-3 to TRBJ1-3; D possibly corresponds to TRBD1 (5 bases). The V gene lost 2 bases and the J gene lost 0 bases, with 8 bases spanning the gap. The V gene's germline CDR1 is SGHTA and CDR2 FQGTGA. This CDR3 region has 15 residues. The CDR3, as DNA: TGTGCCAGCAGCTTATCGACAGCCTCTGGAAACACCATATATTTT. Encoded protein: CASSLSTASGNTIYF.

This chain joins TRBV20-1 and TRBJ2-5; D perhaps matches TRBD1 (5 bases). With 3 bases removed from V and 5 bases from J, the gap between germline ends came to 7 bases. The CDR3 contains 11 residues. CDR1 is DFQATT, CDR2 SNEGSKA, per germline (reference sequence). The chain's CDR3 is CSARGPETQYF. Here the CDR3 DNA reads TGCAGTGCTAGGGGGCCGGAGACCCAGTACTTC.

This clonotype has a count of ten or more. The rearrangement joins TRBV20-1 to TRBJ2-3; no definite D call. Germline V CDR1 and CDR2: DFQATT, SNEGSKA (reference sequence). Trimming took off 7 bases at V and 1 base at J, with 15 bases between the two ends. CDR3 length equals 14 residues. CDR3 residues: CSVVLRQGTDTQYF. The CDR3 coding sequence is TGCAGTGTTGTGCTGAGGCAGGGCACAGATACGCAGTATTTT.

Ten or more counts support this clonotype. J is TRBJ1-6 and V is TRBV12-3 or TRBV12-4, with a possible D match to TRBD1 (6 bases). The CDR3 spans 14 residues. V lost 6 bases, J lost 5 bases, and 11 bases lay in between. CDR3 coding DNA: TGTGCCAGCAGCTTGAACAGGGATAATTCACCCCTCCACTTT. Protein: CASSLNRDNSPLHF.

The rearrangement joins TRBV30 to TRBJ2-7; D could derive from TRBD1 or TRBD2 (5 bases each). Germline V gives CDR1 GTSNPN, CDR2 SVGIG (reference sequence). The CDR3 has 14 amino acids. V lost 3 bases to trimming and J lost 5 bases, with 17 bases between them. The CDR3: CAWSPGPLPNEQYF. CDR3 nucleotide sequence: TGTGCCTGGAGCCCGGGACCTTTACCCAACGAGCAGTACTTC.

The gene calls are TRBV18 and TRBJ2-2, with TRBD2 as a possible D gene (5 bases). The V end was cut by 2 bases, the J end by 6 bases, with 13 bases between. Germline V gives CDR1 KGHSH, CDR2 LQKENI. The CDR3 covers 15 residues. This CDR3 is CASSPAASWSGELFF. CDR3 DNA sequence: TGTGCCAGCTCACCAGCGGCTAGCTGGTCCGGGGAGCTGTTTTTT.

This clonotype has a count of ten or more. V is TRBV5-1 and J is TRBJ2-3; D is ambiguous. V dropped 2 bases and J dropped 2 bases, with 9 bases sitting between them. CDR1 and CDR2 (germline): SGHRS, YFSETQ. The CDR3 runs 14 residues. DNA of the CDR3: TGCGCCAGCAGCTTTGGCGAATCCACAGATACGCAGTATTTT. Residues: CASSFGESTDTQYF.

This clonotype was detected only a few times. The chain has TRBV14 and TRBJ1-1, with a weak D call TRBD1 (6 bases). There are 13 residues in the CDR3. V lost 2 bases to trimming and J lost 6 bases, with 10 bases between them. Germline V gives CDR1 SGHDN, CDR2 FVKESK. The CDR3 is CASSQQGPPEAFF. The CDR3 region has the DNA TGTGCCAGCAGCCAACAGGGGCCGCCTGAAGCTTTCTTT.

Ten or more counts support this clonotype. The chain joins TRBV10-3 to TRBJ1-2; D is undetermined. There are 13 residues in the CDR3. Germline V gene data show CDR1 as ENHRY and CDR2 as SYGVKD. The germline V and J ends were trimmed by 3 bases and 1 base, with 6 bases remaining between them. This chain's CDR3 is CAISDRDNYGYTF. The CDR3 bases are TGTGCCATCAGTGACAGAGATAACTATGGCTACACCTTC.

V is TRBV7-8 and J is TRBJ1-1, with 8 nucleotides matching TRBD1. Germline CDR1 and CDR2: SGHVS and FQNEAQ. Unmatched junction bases numbered 6, after V lost 5 bases and J lost 1 base. The CDR3 totals 15 residues. This chain's CDR3 is CASSETGTGNTEAFF. CDR3 bases: TGTGCCAGCAGCGAAACCGGGACAGGGAACACTGAAGCTTTCTTT.

This clonotype was counted only a few times. The J gene is TRBJ1-5, the V gene TRBV20-1; D remains unclear. The V end was cut by 3 bases, the J end by 9 bases, with 12 bases between. The CDR3 runs to 12 residues. The V gene's germline CDR1 is DFQATT and CDR2 SNEGSKA (reference sequence). The CDR3 nucleotides read TGCAGTGCTAGGGCCCACGAGGGGCCCCAGCATTTT. Its protein product is CSARAHEGPQHF.

This clonotype was recorded a few times. V is TRBV6-1 and J is TRBJ2-5; weak D call: TRBD1 (5 bases). Deletions cut 8 bases from V and 7 bases from J, with 20 bases between. The germline CDR1 and CDR2 sequences are MNHNS and SASEGT. The CDR3 totals 14 residues. Here the CDR3 reads CASLSSGATGTQYF. The CDR3 region has the DNA TGTGCCAGCCTATCAAGTGGGGCCACGGGGACCCAGTACTTC.

At least ten counts were recorded for this clonotype. The V call is TRBV12-3 or TRBV12-4, the J call TRBJ1-5; D uncertain. The CDR3 covers 18 residues. V lost 7 bases, J lost 2 bases, and 24 bases lay in between. This chain's CDR3 is CASTTRRLGGPGNQPQHF. As DNA, the CDR3 is TGTGCCAGCACCACACGGAGACTGGGTGGCCCCGGCAATCAGCCCCAGCATTTT.

In its sample, this clonotype was seen once. It may be a read error: a sequence one base away is much more abundant. The CDR3 reads CASSSRTDTWGTEAFF. The CDR3 coding sequence is TGTGCCAGCAGTTCTAGAACAGACACTTGGGGCACTGAAGCTTTCTTT. The chain couples TRBV28 to TRBJ1-1; D is uncertain. CDR1 MDHEN and CDR2 SYDVKM come from the germline V gene. The CDR3 sequence is 16 residues long. The V and J ends lost 4 bases and 4 bases respectively, with 19 bases between them.

The chain's CDR3 is CASSFSRGHGGNTIYF. For the CDR3, the DNA is TGTGCCAGCAGTTTCAGCAGGGGGCACGGGGGAAACACCATATATTTT. The chain uses TRBV28 and TRBJ1-3; 8 bases are a match to TRBD1. From germline, CDR1 is MDHEN and CDR2 SYDVKM. Trimming cost V 3 bases and J 4 bases; bases outside gene matches: 8. CDR3 size: 16 residues.

The V call is TRBV3-1, the J call TRBJ2-5, with D uncertain. The CDR3 consists of 16 residues. Germline lookup yields CDR1 LGHDT and CDR2 YNNKEL (reference sequence). V lost 1 base, J lost 5 bases, and 17 bases lay in between. CDR3 coding DNA: TGTGCCAGCAGCCAAGGCTCGGGCAGCCGTGTTGAGACCCAGTACTTC. This translates into CASSQGSGSRVETQYF.

This clonotype was seen many times. The chain uses TRBV28 and TRBJ2-4, with a possible D match to TRBD2 (5 bases). Germline V gives CDR1 MDHEN, CDR2 SYDVKM. V was trimmed by 7 bases and J by 2 bases, leaving 12 bases between them. This CDR3 is 14 amino acids long. The CDR3 protein is CASKSPGTKNIQYF. CDR3 nucleotides: TGTGCCAGCAAGTCGCCGGGAACCAAAAACATTCAGTACTTC.

The V call is TRBV12-3 or TRBV12-4, the J call TRBJ2-7, with TRBD2 identical over 8 bases. This CDR3 has 15 amino acids. J was trimmed by 6 bases and V by 7 bases; bases with no gene match: 14. The CDR3 DNA follows: TGTGCCAGCAAACGTGGCCTAGCGGGTGGATCCGAGCAGTACTTC. Translated, it gives CASKRGLAGGSEQYF.

This clonotype was seen ten or more times. This chain joins TRBV2 and TRBJ2-4, with a possible D match to TRBD1 (6 bases). V was clipped by 7 bases and J by 16 bases, with 20 bases between them. CDR1 is SNHLY, CDR2 FYNNEI, per germline. The CDR3 runs to 12 residues. CDR3 bases: TGTGCCAGCACCGAAGGTGTGGGACACGGTTACTTC. It is translated as CASTEGVGHGYF.

This clonotype was recorded at least ten times. The chain links TRBV29-1 to TRBJ2-1, with 12 bases aligning to TRBD2. With 7 bases clipped from V and 1 base from J, the junction kept 5 bases outside the gene matches. CDR1 SQVTM and CDR2 ANQGSEA come from the germline V gene. The CDR3 covers 15 residues. CDR3 protein: CSAGGTSGSYNEQFF. The CDR3, as DNA: TGCAGCGCCGGAGGGACTAGCGGGTCCTACAATGAGCAGTTCTTC.